These 13 T cell receptor beta chains were sequenced from one sample in a study of shared clonotypes between healthy human individuals. Naive CD8 cells lacked CD45RO, underwent positive selection for CCR7 and left out terminally differentiated effector memory CD45RA+ cells. Produced via immunoSEQ multiplex PCR; TCRdb's table is partial and in-frame only. The sample has 1.5 million to 2.5 million clones; 85% to 95% are singletons. Sequencing was carried out using naive CD8+ T cells sorted from blood. These receptors were obtained from a man aged 18-30 years in good health.

The J gene is TRBJ2-1, the V gene TRBV29-1; TRBD1 agrees at 8 bases. Germline CDR1 SQVTM, CDR2 ANQGSEA. The ends lost 5 bases at V and 4 bases at J; junction bases unmatched: 16. The CDR3 totals 17 residues. The CDR3 nucleotides are TGCAGCGTTCTCGCTAGACAGGGGTCTCAGGTGTACAATGAGCAGTTCTTC. The encoded protein is CSVLARQGSQVYNEQFF.

The gene calls are TRBV27 and TRBJ2-7, with TRBD1 matching 9 bases. This CDR3 has 14 residues. The V and J ends lost 8 bases and 5 bases, in that order; junction bases with no gene match: 10. Germline CDR1 reads MNHEY; CDR2 reads SMNVEV (reference sequence). CDR3 nucleotide sequence: TGTGCCAGCGGGGAGGGGACAGGGTCCCACGAGCAGTACTTC. It encodes CASGEGTGSHEQYF.

This clone has just one count. The gene calls are TRBV25-1 and TRBJ2-2, with D tentatively TRBD2 (6 bases). This CDR3 has 16 amino acids. Germline V gene sequence: CDR1 MGHDK, CDR2 SYGVNS. The V end was cut by 8 bases, the J end by 1 base, with 17 bases between. CDR3 amino acids: CASAQLLGGNTGELFF. The CDR3 DNA follows: TGTGCCAGCGCCCAGCTTTTGGGGGGGAACACCGGGGAGCTGTTTTTT.

This clone was recorded once. J is TRBJ2-5 and V is TRBV7-9; tentatively, D is TRBD1 (5 bases). Germline V lookup: CDR1 SEHNR, CDR2 FQNEAQ (reference sequence). CDR3 length: 15 amino acids. V gave up 5 bases and J gave up 3 bases, with 16 bases separating them. The CDR3 sequence is CASSRLPSREETQYF. DNA for the CDR3: TGTGCCAGCAGCCGACTCCCAAGCAGGGAAGAGACCCAGTACTTC.

The chain joins TRBV20-1 to TRBJ2-1, with D hard to call. Germline CDR1 reads DFQATT; CDR2 reads SNEGSKA (reference sequence). Trimming removed 6 bases at V and 9 bases at J, with 9 bases between. This CDR3 is 10 amino acids long. The CDR3 DNA reads TGCAGTGCCTCGATGGGTGAGCAGTTCTTC. Translating gives CSASMGEQFF.

The CDR3 DNA is TGTGCCAGCAGTTATCAGACAGGGGGCGGTGGCTACACCTTC. It specifies CASSYQTGGGGYTF. The chain links TRBV6-5 to TRBJ1-2; 10 bases are a match to TRBD1. The germline gives CDR1 MNHEY, CDR2 SVGAGI. The J segment lost 7 bases and the V segment lost 3 bases, leaving 5 bases of the junction unmatched. CDR3 length: 14 amino acids.

The count of this clone is one. The chain employs TRBV27 and TRBJ2-3, with 8 bases fitting TRBD2. J gave up 2 bases and V 4 bases, and 17 bases lay outside the gene matches. In germline, CDR1 is MNHEY, CDR2 SMNVEV (reference sequence). The CDR3 spans 19 residues. CDR3 region: CASSSLAVLGRPPTDTQYF. The CDR3 nucleotides read TGTGCCAGCAGTTCACTAGCGGTCCTTGGGCGCCCTCCCACAGATACGCAGTATTTT.

The rearrangement links TRBV10-3 to TRBJ1-5; D may be TRBD1 (5 bases). The CDR3 sequence is 14 residues long. The germline V and J ends were trimmed by 8 bases and 5 bases, with 16 bases remaining between them. Germline lookup yields CDR1 ENHRY and CDR2 SYGVKD. The CDR3 DNA sequence: TGTGCCATCGCGGACATCAAGGACCATCAGCCCCAGCATTTT. The encoded protein is CAIADIKDHQPQHF.

This chain joins TRBV9 and TRBJ2-5; D is possibly TRBD1 (6 bases). Germline V gene sequence: CDR1 SGDLS, CDR2 YYNGEE. The CDR3 is 13 amino acids. V was pared by 4 bases and J by 2 bases, with 9 bases between. DNA for the CDR3: TGTGCCAGCAGCTCTGGACAGCAAGAGACCCAGTACTTC. Translated: CASSSGQQETQYF. Full variable domain (missing parts from reference TRBV9 and TRBJ2-5): DSGVTQTPKHLITATGQRVTLRCSPRSGDLSVYWYQQSLDQGLQFLIQYYNGEERAKGNILERFSAQQFPDLHSELNLSSLELGDSALYFCASSSGQQETQYFGPGTRLLVL.

The CDR3 protein is CASSASEYNEQFF. CDR3 in DNA: TGTGCCAGTTCGGCTAGCGAATACAATGAGCAGTTCTTC. The chain joins TRBV19 to TRBJ2-1, with D tentatively TRBD2 (6 bases). The CDR3 loop spans 13 amino acids. Germline assignment: CDR1 LNHDA and CDR2 SQIVND (reference sequence). Trimming cost V 8 bases and J 4 bases, with 12 bases left between them.

A note on this clone: At the DNA level, this CDR3 is encoded by other sequences in the same sample as well. This chain connects TRBV27 to TRBJ2-2; the D is unclear. The length of the CDR3 is 13 residues. CDR1 is MNHEY and CDR2 is SMNVEV in the germline V gene (reference sequence). V shed 2 bases and J shed 4 bases, with 5 bases lying between them. The CDR3 loop reads CASSLGSTGELFF. The CDR3 nucleotides read TGTGCCAGCAGTTTAGGATCCACCGGGGAGCTGTTTTTT.

The chain links TRBV4-1 to TRBJ2-2; 7 nucleotides align to TRBD1. The ends lost 1 base at V and 1 base at J; junction bases unmatched: 3. This CDR3 is 16 amino acids long. Germline assignment: CDR1 MGHRA and CDR2 YSYEKL. CDR3 nucleotides: TGCGCCAGCAGCCAAGTCAGGGGGAAGAACACCGGGGAGCTGTTTTTT. Amino acid sequence: CASSQVRGKNTGELFF.

This clone was found many times. This chain joins TRBV7-8 and TRBJ2-7; TRBD2 aligns across 12 bases. The V gene end was trimmed by 4 bases and the J gene end by 4 bases; junction bases not matched to a gene: 8. The CDR3 sequence is 16 residues long. Germline-derived CDR1 and CDR2 are SGHVS and FQNEAQ. The CDR3 spells CASSSETSGSSYEQYF. As DNA, the CDR3 is TGTGCCAGCAGCTCCGAGACTAGCGGGAGTTCGTACGAGCAGTACTTC.